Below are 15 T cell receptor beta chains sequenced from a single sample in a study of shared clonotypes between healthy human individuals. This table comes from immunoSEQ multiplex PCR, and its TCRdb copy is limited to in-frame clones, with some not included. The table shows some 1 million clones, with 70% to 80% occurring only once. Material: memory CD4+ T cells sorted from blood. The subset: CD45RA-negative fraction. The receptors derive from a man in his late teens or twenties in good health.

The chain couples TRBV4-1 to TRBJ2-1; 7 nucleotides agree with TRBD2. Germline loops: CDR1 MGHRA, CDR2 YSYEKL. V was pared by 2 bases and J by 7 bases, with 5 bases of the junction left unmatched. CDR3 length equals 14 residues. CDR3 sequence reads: CASSQLRGSNEQFF. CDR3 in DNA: TGCGCCAGCAGCCAACTGCGGGGGTCGAATGAGCAGTTCTTC.

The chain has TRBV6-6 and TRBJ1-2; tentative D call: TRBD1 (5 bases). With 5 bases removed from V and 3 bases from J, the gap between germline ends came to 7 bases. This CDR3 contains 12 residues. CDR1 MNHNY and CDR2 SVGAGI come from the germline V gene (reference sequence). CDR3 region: CASSMGDYGYTF. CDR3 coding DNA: TGTGCCAGCAGTATGGGGGACTATGGCTACACCTTC.

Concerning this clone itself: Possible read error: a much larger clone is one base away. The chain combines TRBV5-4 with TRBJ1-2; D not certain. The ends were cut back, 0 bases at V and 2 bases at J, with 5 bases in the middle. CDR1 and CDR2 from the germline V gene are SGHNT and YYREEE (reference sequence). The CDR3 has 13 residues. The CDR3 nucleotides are TGTGCCAGCAGCTTGGTCGGGAACTATGGCTACACCTTC. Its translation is CASSLVGNYGYTF.

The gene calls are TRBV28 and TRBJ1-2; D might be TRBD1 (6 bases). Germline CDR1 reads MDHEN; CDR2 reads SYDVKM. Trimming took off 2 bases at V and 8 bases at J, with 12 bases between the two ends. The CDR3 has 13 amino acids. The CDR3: CASSLNRAGGYTF. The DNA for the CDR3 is TGTGCCAGCAGTTTAAACAGGGCTGGCGGCTACACCTTC.

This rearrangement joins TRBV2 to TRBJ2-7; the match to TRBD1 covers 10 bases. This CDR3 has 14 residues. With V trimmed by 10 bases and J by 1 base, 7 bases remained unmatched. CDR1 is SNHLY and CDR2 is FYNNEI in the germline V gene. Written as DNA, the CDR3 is TGTGCCACCTCCAGGGACAGGGGTTCCTACGAGCAGTACTTC. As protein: CATSRDRGSYEQYF.

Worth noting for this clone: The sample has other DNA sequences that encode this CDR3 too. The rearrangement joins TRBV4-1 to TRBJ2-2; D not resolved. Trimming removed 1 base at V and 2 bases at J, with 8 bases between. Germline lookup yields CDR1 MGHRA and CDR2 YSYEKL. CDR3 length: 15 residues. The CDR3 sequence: CASSQGHSNTGELFF. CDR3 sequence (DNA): TGCGCCAGCAGCCAAGGTCATAGCAACACCGGGGAGCTGTTTTTT.

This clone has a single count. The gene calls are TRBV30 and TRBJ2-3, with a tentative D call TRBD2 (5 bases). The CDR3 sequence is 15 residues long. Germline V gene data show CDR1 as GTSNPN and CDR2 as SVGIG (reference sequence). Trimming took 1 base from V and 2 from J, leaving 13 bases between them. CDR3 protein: CAWSGFGKSTDTQYF. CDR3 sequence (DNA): TGTGCCTGGAGTGGGTTCGGGAAGTCCACAGATACGCAGTATTTT.

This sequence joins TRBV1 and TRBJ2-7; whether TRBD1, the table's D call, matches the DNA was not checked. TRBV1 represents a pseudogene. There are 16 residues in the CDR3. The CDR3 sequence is CTSSQSNSRSSYEQYF. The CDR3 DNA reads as TGCACCAGCAGCCAGAGCAACAGCCGTAGCTCCTACGAGCAGTACTTC.

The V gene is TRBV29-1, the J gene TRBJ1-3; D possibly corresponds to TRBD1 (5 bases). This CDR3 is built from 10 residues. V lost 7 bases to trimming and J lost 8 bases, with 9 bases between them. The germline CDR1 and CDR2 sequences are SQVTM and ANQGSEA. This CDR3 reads CSALGHTIYF. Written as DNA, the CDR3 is TGCAGCGCCCTGGGGCACACCATATATTTT.

CDR3 bases: TGCGCCAGCAGCCGACAGGGTGCGGCGGGTGGAGATACGCAGTATTTT. This encodes CASSRQGAAGGDTQYF. The chain links TRBV5-1 to TRBJ2-3; TRBD1 matches 7 bases. CDR1 and CDR2 from the germline V gene are SGHRS and YFSETQ. The ends lost 4 bases at V and 5 bases at J; junction bases unmatched: 13. The CDR3 sequence is 16 residues long.

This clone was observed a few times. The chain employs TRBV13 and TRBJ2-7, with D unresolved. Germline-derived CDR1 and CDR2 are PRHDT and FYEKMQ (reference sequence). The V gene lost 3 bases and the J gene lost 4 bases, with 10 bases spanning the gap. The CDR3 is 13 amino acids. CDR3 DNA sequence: TGTGCCAGCAGCTTGCCAGGATTGTACGAGCAGTACTTC. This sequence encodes CASSLPGLYEQYF.

The CDR3 sequence is CASNLQGAWDGYTF. CDR3 DNA: TGTGCCAGCAACCTACAGGGGGCGTGGGATGGCTACACCTTC. This chain joins TRBV28 and TRBJ1-2, with TRBD1 identical over 9 bases. The CDR3 runs 14 residues. J gave up 6 bases and V 7 bases, and 9 bases lay outside the gene matches. Per the germline V gene, CDR1 is MDHEN and CDR2 is SYDVKM.

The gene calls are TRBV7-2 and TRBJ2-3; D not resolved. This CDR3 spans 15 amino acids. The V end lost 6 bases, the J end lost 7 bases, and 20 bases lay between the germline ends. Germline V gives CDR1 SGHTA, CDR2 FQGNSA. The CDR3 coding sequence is TGTGCCAGCAGTCCCCGACTGGGAAAAGAAAATACGCAGTATTTT. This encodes CASSPRLGKENTQYF.

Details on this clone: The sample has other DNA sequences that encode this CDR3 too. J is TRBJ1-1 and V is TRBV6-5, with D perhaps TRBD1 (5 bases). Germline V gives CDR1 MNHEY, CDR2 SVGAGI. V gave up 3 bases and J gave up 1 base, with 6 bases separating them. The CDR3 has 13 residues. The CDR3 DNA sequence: TGTGCCAGCAGTTATCAGGGGAACACTGAAGCTTTCTTT. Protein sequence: CASSYQGNTEAFF.

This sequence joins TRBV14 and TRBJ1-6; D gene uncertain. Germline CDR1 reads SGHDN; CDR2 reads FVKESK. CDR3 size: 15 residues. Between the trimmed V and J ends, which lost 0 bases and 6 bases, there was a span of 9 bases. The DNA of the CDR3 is TGTGCCAGCAGCCAAGAACCCGGTGTTAATTCACCCCTCCACTTT. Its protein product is CASSQEPGVNSPLHF.